This entry lists 21 T cell receptor beta chains sequenced from one sample in a study of cytomegalovirus exposure and HLA in healthy donors. Both 60 Vbeta primers and 13 Jbeta primers went into the PCR. Method: immunoSEQ multiplex PCR; TCRdb's copy keeps in-frame clones and lacks some. The sample yields about 150,000 clones, approximately 80% seen once. The specimen sequenced was PBMCs. These TCRs come from a woman between 18 and 29 years old in good health and CMV-seronegative.

The gene calls are TRBV9 and TRBJ2-1; possibly TRBD1 for D (6 bases). This CDR3 has 15 amino acids. V was clipped by 4 bases and J by 2 bases, with 13 bases between them. Germline CDR1 and CDR2: SGDLS and YYNGEE. This CDR3 reads CASSPSGQPYNEQFF. CDR3 coding DNA: TGTGCCAGCAGCCCTTCCGGACAGCCCTACAATGAGCAGTTCTTC. The full variable domain, rest sourced from reference TRBV9 and TRBJ2-1, is DSGVTQTPKHLITATGQRVTLRCSPRSGDLSVYWYQQSLDQGLQFLIQYYNGEERAKGNILERFSAQQFPDLHSELNLSSLELGDSALYFCASSPSGQPYNEQFFGPGTRLTVL.

To note about this clone: At one boundary the junction diverges from the germline segment, which might be a read error. The gene calls are TRBV7-8 and TRBJ2-4; TRBD2 is a possible D gene (5 bases). The CDR3 covers 17 residues. Germline lookup yields CDR1 SGHVS and CDR2 FQNEAQ. The CDR3 coding sequence is TGTGCCAGCAGCTCCAGTTCTACTGCCCTAGCCAAAAACAGTCAGTACTTC. It specifies CASSSSSTALAKNSQYF.

The chain carries TRBV7-2 and TRBJ1-1, with 7 positions matching TRBD1. This CDR3 is 14 amino acids long. J was trimmed by 2 bases and V by 5 bases; bases with no gene match: 5. Germline loops: CDR1 SGHTA, CDR2 FQGNSA. In DNA form, the CDR3 reads TGTGCCAGCAGCACGCGACAGGGTAACACTGAAGCTTTCTTT. Protein sequence: CASSTRQGNTEAFF.

The chain is built from TRBV6-6 and TRBJ1-1; tentative D call: TRBD1 (6 bases). The V gene lost 7 bases and the J gene lost 6 bases, with 9 bases spanning the gap. Germline V lookup: CDR1 MNHNY, CDR2 SVGAGI (reference sequence). The CDR3 totals 11 residues. The chain's CDR3 is CASKTGPEAFF. CDR3 DNA: TGTGCCAGCAAAACAGGGCCTGAAGCTTTCTTT.

The CDR3 sequence: CASSQHRDTQYF. The CDR3 DNA reads as TGTGCCAGCAGTCAACACCGAGATACGCAGTATTTT. The chain employs TRBV27 and TRBJ2-3; D unclear. There are 12 residues in the CDR3. V gave up 5 bases and J gave up 5 bases, with 8 bases separating them. Germline loops: CDR1 MNHEY, CDR2 SMNVEV (reference sequence).

The genes are TRBV27 and TRBJ2-4, with D possibly matching TRBD1 (6 bases). Germline assignment: CDR1 MNHEY and CDR2 SMNVEV (reference sequence). V shed 2 bases and J shed 5 bases, with 16 bases lying between them. CDR3 length: 16 residues. Here the CDR3 DNA reads TGTGCCAGCAGTTTAAGTTATCAGGGGCCTCAAAACATTCAGTACTTC. This sequence encodes CASSLSYQGPQNIQYF.

The V and J genes are TRBV19 and TRBJ2-7; TRBD1 might be the D (5 bases). From germline, CDR1 is LNHDA and CDR2 SQIVND (reference sequence). The CDR3 length is 15 residues. V was pared by 2 bases and J by 4 bases, with 15 bases between. The DNA of the CDR3 is TGTGCCAGTAGTATAAGCTGGGGCAGAACTTACGAGCAGTACTTC. Translating gives CASSISWGRTYEQYF.

This rearrangement joins TRBV5-1 to TRBJ2-5; D is uncertain. In germline, CDR1 is SGHRS, CDR2 YFSETQ. The ends were cut back, 0 bases at V and 4 bases at J, with 7 bases in the middle. The CDR3 consists of 13 residues. Here the CDR3 DNA reads TGCGCCAGCAGCTTGGGGGCTGGAGAGACCCAGTACTTC. Translated: CASSLGAGETQYF.

The J gene is TRBJ2-2, the V gene TRBV29-1; D is unresolved. V was cut by 7 bases and J by 8 bases, with 11 bases left in between. Germline V gene data show CDR1 as SQVTM and CDR2 as ANQGSEA. This CDR3 is built from 11 residues. This chain's CDR3 is CSGLRGGELFF. In nucleotides, the CDR3 is TGCAGCGGCCTACGAGGTGGGGAGCTGTTTTTT.

The chain links TRBV6-1 to TRBJ2-7; TRBD1 is a possible D gene (5 bases). Germline V gene sequence: CDR1 MNHNS, CDR2 SASEGT. This CDR3 spans 13 amino acids. Trimming removed 6 bases at V and 3 bases at J, with 12 bases between. CDR3 nucleotide sequence: TGTGCCAGCAGCATAGGGGCGATCTACGAGCAGTACTTC. Amino acids: CASSIGAIYEQYF.

The CDR3 DNA reads as TGTGCCAGCAACCAACAGGGTTTCTCTGGGCCCCAGCATTTT. Protein: CASNQQGFSGPQHF. V and J are TRBV7-8 and TRBJ1-5, with D possibly matching TRBD1 (6 bases). Germline V CDR1 and CDR2: SGHVS, FQNEAQ. V was cut by 7 bases and J by 9 bases, with 19 bases left in between. The CDR3 length is 14 residues.

A note on this clone: In the same sample, other DNA sequences code for this CDR3. The V gene is TRBV28, the J gene TRBJ2-7; 7 bases are a match to TRBD1. The CDR3 consists of 14 residues. Losses at the gene ends were 3 bases for V and 1 base for J; bases not matched to a gene: 3. Germline-derived CDR1 and CDR2 are MDHEN and SYDVKM. The CDR3 coding sequence is TGTGCCAGCAGTTTGAGGGACAGATCCTACGAGCAGTACTTC. Its protein is CASSLRDRSYEQYF.

V and J are TRBV4-1 and TRBJ1-2, with TRBD1 matching 7 bases. The CDR3 is 16 residues long. Unmatched junction bases numbered 11, after V lost 0 bases and J lost 7 bases. CDR1 and CDR2 from the germline V gene are MGHRA and YSYEKL. CDR3 amino acids: CASSQDLLGGLSGYTF. The CDR3, as DNA: TGCGCCAGCAGCCAAGATTTGTTAGGGGGCTTATCTGGCTACACCTTC.

The chain combines TRBV6-5 with TRBJ1-5; TRBD1 aligns across 7 bases. Per germline, CDR1 MNHEY and CDR2 SVGAGI. V shed 4 bases, J shed 4 bases, and the junction held 4 bases outside the gene matches. The length of the CDR3 is 14 residues. The CDR3 loop reads CASSLGTANQPQHF. The DNA of the CDR3 is TGTGCCAGCAGTTTAGGGACAGCTAATCAGCCCCAGCATTTT.

V is TRBV29-1 and J is TRBJ1-1; D is undetermined. Germline V CDR1 and CDR2: SQVTM, ANQGSEA. This CDR3 spans 15 amino acids. Between the trimmed V and J ends, which lost 6 bases and 2 bases, there was a span of 19 bases. In DNA, the CDR3 is TGCAGCGTGGCAGATCTCGGCTCTAGAAACACTGAAGCTTTCTTT. Amino acid sequence: CSVADLGSRNTEAFF.

The chain is built from TRBV6-4 and TRBJ1-6; 9 positions agree with TRBD1. Germline V CDR1 and CDR2: MRHNA, SNTAGT. Trimming at V came to 3 bases and at J to 6 bases, leaving 0 bases not matched to a gene. The CDR3 consists of 14 residues. In DNA, the CDR3 is TGTGCCAGCAGTGAGGGACAGGGTAATTCACCCCTCCACTTT. Its protein is CASSEGQGNSPLHF.

This chain uses TRBV5-1 with TRBJ2-5, with 8 bases fitting TRBD2. V lost 3 bases to trimming and J lost 1 base; unmatched junction nucleotides: 5. Germline CDR1 reads SGHRS; CDR2 reads YFSETQ. The CDR3 extends over 15 amino acids. The DNA for the CDR3 is TGCGCCAGCAGCTCATCCGGGACTAGCCAAGAGACCCAGTACTTC. This encodes CASSSSGTSQETQYF.

V and J are TRBV28 and TRBJ2-1; possible D gene TRBD2, 6 bases. The CDR3 has 16 residues. Germline values: CDR1 MDHEN, CDR2 SYDVKM. The V end was cut by 4 bases, the J end by 8 bases, with 21 bases between. CDR3 DNA sequence: TGTGCCAGCAGTTCCCCCCTGGACTACGGACGGGATGAGCAGTTCTTC. Protein: CASSSPLDYGRDEQFF.

CDR3 sequence: CATSRIKGGQETQYF. The CDR3 DNA reads as TGTGCCACCAGCAGAATTAAGGGAGGGCAAGAGACCCAGTACTTC. The gene calls are TRBV15 and TRBJ2-5; 7 bases line up with TRBD2. J gave up 2 bases and V 2 bases, and 5 bases lay outside the gene matches. Germline CDR1 and CDR2: LNHNV and YYDKDF (reference sequence). CDR3 length: 15 amino acids.

The chain combines TRBV28 with TRBJ2-7; no clear D gene. Germline V gives CDR1 MDHEN, CDR2 SYDVKM. Trimming removed 2 bases at V and 4 bases at J, with 18 bases between. The CDR3 length is 16 residues. The CDR3 loop is CASSLGFGRSTYEQYF. In nucleotides, the CDR3 is TGTGCCAGCAGTTTAGGCTTTGGAAGGTCGACATACGAGCAGTACTTC.

The chain couples TRBV7-3 to TRBJ2-2; 11 nucleotides agree with TRBD1. The CDR3 is made up of 17 amino acids. CDR1 is SGHTA, CDR2 FQGTGA, per germline. The V and J ends lost 1 base and 4 bases, in that order; junction bases with no gene match: 5. CDR3 residues: CASSLRGGTGGTGELFF. The CDR3 nucleotides are TGTGCCAGCAGCTTAAGGGGCGGGACAGGGGGCACCGGGGAGCTGTTTTTT. Drawing the rest from reference TRBV7-3 and TRBJ2-2, the complete variable domain is GAGVSQTPSNKVTEKGKYVELRCDPISGHTALYWYRQSLGQGPEFLIYFQGTGAADDSGLPNDRFFAVRPEGSVSTLKIQRTERGDSAVYLCASSLRGGTGGTGELFFGEGSRLTVL.